The 15 T cell receptor beta chains below come from one sample, sequenced in a study of neoadjuvant anti-PD-1 for oral cavity cancer. The time point denotes: after neoadjuvant nivolumab, at surgical resection. Here immunoSEQ multiplex PCR was the method, and the copy in TCRdb shows in-frame clones only, minus some. This table has tens of thousands of clones, 40% to 45% appearing once. The source material was tumor tissue, sampled after nivolumab (anti-PD-1) treatment. The receptors here all came from a person between 40 and 85 years old with oral cavity squamous cell carcinoma.

This clone was detected once. The CDR3 coding sequence is TGTGCCAGCACCAGTCTCCAAGAGACCCAGTACTTC. Protein sequence: CASTSLQETQYF. The chain is built from TRBV2 and TRBJ2-5; D gene unclear. The CDR3 runs 12 residues. V was pared by 7 bases and J by 1 base, with 7 bases between. Germline CDR1 reads SNHLY; CDR2 reads FYNNEI.

This CDR3 reads CASRGLAEWNTGELFF. In nucleotides, the CDR3 is TGTGCCAGCAGAGGACTAGCGGAGTGGAACACCGGGGAGCTGTTTTTT. V usage is TRBV2 and J usage is TRBJ2-2, with 10 nucleotides matching TRBD2. V lost 6 bases to trimming and J lost 1 base; unmatched junction nucleotides: 5. The germline V gene encodes CDR1 SNHLY and CDR2 FYNNEI. There are 16 residues in the CDR3.

This chain joins TRBV29-1 and TRBJ1-2, with D maybe TRBD1 (6 bases). The V end lost 3 bases, the J end lost 4 bases, and 15 bases lay between the germline ends. CDR3 length: 14 amino acids. CDR1 is SQVTM, CDR2 ANQGSEA, per germline. The CDR3 nucleotides read TGCAGCGTTGATGGGGGCTCCCAAGTCTATGGCTACACCTTC. Protein product: CSVDGGSQVYGYTF. Looking up the rest from reference TRBV29-1 and TRBJ1-2 gives the full variable domain: SAVISQKPSRDICQRGTSLTIQCQVDSQVTMMFWYRQQPGQSLTLIATANQGSEATYESGFVIDKFPISRPNLTFSTLTVSNMSPEDSSIYLCSVDGGSQVYGYTFGSGTRLTVV.

This clone showed up many times. This chain links TRBV7-2 with TRBJ2-2; D is undetermined. Looked up from germline, CDR1 is SGHTA and CDR2 is FQGNSA. Trimming took off 1 base at V and 1 base at J, with 13 bases between the two ends. The CDR3 runs 17 residues. As DNA, the CDR3 is TGTGCCAGCAGCTTAGTAGATCACCCACTGAACACCGGGGAGCTGTTTTTT. This translates into CASSLVDHPLNTGELFF.

This clone was counted a few times. The chain couples TRBV30 to TRBJ2-7, with 10 nucleotides matching TRBD1. In germline, CDR1 is GTSNPN, CDR2 SVGIG (reference sequence). The CDR3 length is 14 residues. The V gene end was trimmed by 4 bases and the J gene end by 6 bases; junction bases not matched to a gene: 9. DNA of the CDR3: TGTGCCTGGAACACCGGGACAGGGGTCGGCGAGCAGTACTTC. Its protein product is CAWNTGTGVGEQYF.

A few counts support this clone. Other DNA variants within this sample encode the same CDR3. This chain joins TRBV5-1 and TRBJ2-3; D uncertain. This CDR3 is built from 12 residues. Trimming took off 4 bases at V and 0 bases at J, with 3 bases between the two ends. In germline, CDR1 is SGHRS, CDR2 YFSETQ. The CDR3: CASSLSTDTQYF. The CDR3, as DNA: TGCGCCAGCAGCCTTAGCACAGATACGCAGTATTTT. The whole variable domain, remainder taken from reference TRBV5-1 and TRBJ2-3, is KAGVTQTPRYLIKTRGQQVTLSCSPISGHRSVSWYQQTPGQGLQFLFEYFSETQRNKGNFPGRFSGRQFSNSRSEMNVSTLELGDSALYLCASSLSTDTQYFGPGTRLTVL.

The CDR3 sequence: CASSLTGTGGTNEKLFF. As DNA, the CDR3 is TGTGCCAGCAGCTTGACCGGGACAGGGGGAACTAATGAAAAACTGTTTTTT. The genes are TRBV5-6 and TRBJ1-4, with 11 bases lining up with TRBD1. In germline, CDR1 is SGHDT, CDR2 YYEEEE. The CDR3 runs 17 residues. V lost 1 base to trimming and J lost 1 base; unmatched junction nucleotides: 3.

This clone has only a few counts. This chain connects TRBV7-2 to TRBJ1-2; D possibly corresponds to TRBD1 (5 bases). Germline V CDR1 and CDR2: SGHTA, FQGNSA. The CDR3 contains 15 residues. With 2 bases removed from V and 0 bases from J, the gap between germline ends came to 10 bases. The CDR3 spells CASSLSRAPNYGYTF. The DNA of the CDR3 is TGTGCCAGCAGCTTATCCAGGGCCCCTAACTATGGCTACACCTTC. Combining the CDR3 with reference TRBV7-2 and TRBJ1-2 gives the whole variable domain GAGVSQSPSNKVTEKGKDVELRCDPISGHTALYWYRQSLGQGLEFLIYFQGNSAPDKSGLPSDRFSAERTGGSVSTLTIQRTQQEDSAVYLCASSLSRAPNYGYTFGSGTRLTVV.

This CDR3 is CGGGPGLAGQPQHF. CDR3 nucleotides: TGTGGAGGCGGGCCAGGGCTAGCAGGGCAGCCCCAGCATTTT. V is TRBV6-1 and J is TRBJ1-5; D possibly corresponds to TRBD1 (5 bases). The CDR3 sequence is 14 residues long. In germline, CDR1 is MNHNS, CDR2 SASEGT.

This clone has just one count. J is TRBJ1-2 and V is TRBV5-1; 8 bases are a match to TRBD1. The V segment lost 2 bases and the J segment 4 bases; nucleotides outside the gene matches: 10. From germline, CDR1 is SGHRS and CDR2 YFSETQ. CDR3 length: 16 amino acids. The CDR3 nucleotides are TGCGCCAGCAGCTTATTGGCGGGACAGGAGGGCTATGGCTACACCTTC. It translates to CASSLLAGQEGYGYTF. Full variable domain (rest looked up from reference TRBV5-1 and TRBJ1-2): KAGVTQTPRYLIKTRGQQVTLSCSPISGHRSVSWYQQTPGQGLQFLFEYFSETQRNKGNFPGRFSGRQFSNSRSEMNVSTLELGDSALYLCASSLLAGQEGYGYTFGSGTRLTVV.

This sequence joins TRBV30 and TRBJ1-4, with 8 positions matching TRBD1. Germline CDR1 is GTSNPN and CDR2 is SVGIG (reference sequence). V was clipped by 4 bases and J by 7 bases; unmatched bases: 8. This CDR3 contains 14 residues. CDR3 residues: CAWTRQGLAEKLFF. CDR3 nucleotide sequence: TGTGCCTGGACTAGACAGGGGTTAGCTGAAAAACTGTTTTTT.

The CDR3 loop is CASSQEGSAGLAKNIQYF. As DNA, the CDR3 is TGCGCCAGCAGCCAAGAAGGTTCGGCAGGATTAGCCAAAAACATTCAGTACTTC. The rearrangement uses TRBV4-3 and TRBJ2-4, with unresolved D. This CDR3 is built from 18 residues. V was trimmed by 0 bases and J by 0 bases, leaving 15 bases between them. Per germline, CDR1 LGHNA and CDR2 YSLEER.

This rearrangement joins TRBV27 to TRBJ2-5; 10 bases map to TRBD2. V shed 6 bases and J 5 bases; nucleotides not matched to a gene: 6. From germline, CDR1 is MNHEY and CDR2 SMNVEV (reference sequence). This CDR3 spans 14 amino acids. CDR3 sequence (DNA): TGTGCCAGCAGAGGACTAGCGGCGGGGGAGACCCAGTACTTC. This sequence encodes CASRGLAAGETQYF.

V gene TRBV7-2 combines with J gene TRBJ2-5; D is unclear. Germline V lookup: CDR1 SGHTA, CDR2 FQGNSA. This CDR3 has 14 residues. Trimming removed 1 base from V and 5 bases from J, with 11 bases in between. CDR3 amino acids: CASSLGVSVETQYF. In nucleotides, the CDR3 is TGTGCCAGCAGCTTAGGGGTGTCTGTCGAGACCCAGTACTTC.

The J gene is TRBJ1-2, the V gene TRBV6-5; D is unclear. CDR3 size: 13 residues. Germline V CDR1 and CDR2: MNHEY, SVGAGI. V gave up 10 bases and J gave up 2 bases, with 14 bases separating them. In DNA form, the CDR3 reads TGTGCCACAAGGAACTTAATAAACTATGGCTACACCTTC. Translating gives CATRNLINYGYTF.